This T cell receptor beta chain was sequenced in a study of B cell selection in AIRE deficiency. The sorted conventional CD4 T cells were gated as CD4+CD127+. Study results and limitations: Healthy Tconv contained 36.6% of shared healthy Treg sequences; only TCRbeta sequenced. Shared Treg sequences had shorter CDR3s, biased toward rearrangements with few non-templated insertions.

On this clone itself: The target antigen is unknown.

V shed 11 bases and J shed 3 bases, with 16 bases lying between them. The CDR3 runs 13 residues. Germline V gene sequence: CDR1 WSHSY, CDR2 SAAADI. The repertoire was sequenced with immunoSEQ multiplex PCR; TCRdb's copy has only in-frame clones and lacks some. The data contain some 19,000 clones, about 96% of them singletons. The receptor's source is a human donor with AIRE deficiency. Sample: conventional CD4+ T cells sorted from PBMCs. This sequence joins TRBV10-2 and TRBJ2-5; no clear D gene. CDR3 loop: CASRAADKETQYF. CDR3 DNA: TGCGCCTCCCGGGCCGCAGATAAAGAGACCCAGTACTTC.